Shown below are 12 T cell receptor beta chains from a single sample sequenced in a study of cytomegalovirus exposure and HLA in healthy donors. PCR primers comprised 60 Vbeta and 13 Jbeta primers. Repertoires were generated with immunoSEQ multiplex PCR, while TCRdb's copy carries only in-frame clones and drops some. Of 200,000 to 250,000 clones listed, approximately 80% are singletons. Material: PBMCs. All receptors derive from a boy younger than 10 in good health and CMV-seronegative.

This clone was seen once. The V and J genes are TRBV19 and TRBJ1-5; D is ambiguous. CDR1 LNHDA and CDR2 SQIVND come from the germline V gene (reference sequence). The ends were cut back, 2 bases at V and 5 bases at J, with 13 bases in the middle. This CDR3 has 15 amino acids. CDR3 coding DNA: TGTGCCAGTAGTATACCTGGTGGAGGGTATCAGCCCCAGCATTTT. As protein: CASSIPGGGYQPQHF.

This clone was seen only once. The same CDR3 arises from other DNA sequences in this sample as well. The chain uses TRBV7-6 and TRBJ1-1, with 7 bases that match TRBD1. Germline V gene lookup returns CDR1 SGHVS and CDR2 FNYEAQ. The CDR3 runs 15 residues. V lost 5 bases, J lost 1 base, and 7 bases stayed unmatched. Here the CDR3 DNA reads TGTGCCAGCAGCACCCGACAGGGAGGGAACACTGAAGCTTTCTTT. It yields the protein CASSTRQGGNTEAFF.

The V call is TRBV6-4, the J call TRBJ1-6; 7 bases align to TRBD1. The trim removed 3 bases at V and 9 bases at J, leaving 8 bases unmatched. Germline V gene sequence: CDR1 MRHNA, CDR2 SNTAGT. This CDR3 has 15 amino acids. CDR3 DNA: TGTGCCAGCAGTGAGGACAGGCGATTCGGTTCACCCCTCCACTTT. This codes for CASSEDRRFGSPLHF.

V and J are TRBV4-1 and TRBJ1-3; D gene uncertain. CDR3 length: 15 residues. Trimming took off 3 bases at V and 3 bases at J, with 12 bases between the two ends. CDR1 and CDR2 from the germline V gene are MGHRA and YSYEKL. This CDR3 is CASSHILEFGNTIYF. CDR3 DNA: TGCGCCAGCAGCCATATACTAGAGTTTGGAAACACCATATATTTT.

V usage is TRBV30 and J usage is TRBJ2-2; D call uncertain. The V and J ends lost 3 bases and 5 bases respectively, with 7 bases between them. This CDR3 spans 12 amino acids. Germline V gene sequence: CDR1 GTSNPN, CDR2 SVGIG (reference sequence). The CDR3 nucleotides are TGTGCCTGGAGCCCCGGTACCGGGGAGCTGTTTTTT. Protein: CAWSPGTGELFF.

The chain uses TRBV2 and TRBJ2-5; D might be TRBD2 (5 bases). Looked up from germline, CDR1 is SNHLY and CDR2 is FYNNEI. The CDR3 is 19 residues long. With 7 bases removed from V and 4 bases from J, the gap between germline ends came to 31 bases. The CDR3 region has the DNA TGTGCCAGCATTACGCTCCCGTCCGAGGGAACTAGGCCCGTAGAGACCCAGTACTTC. Its protein product is CASITLPSEGTRPVETQYF.

This clone was counted a few times. The chain links TRBV5-6 to TRBJ1-2; possibly TRBD1 for D (6 bases). The CDR3 consists of 15 residues. Germline V gives CDR1 SGHDT, CDR2 YYEEEE. The ends were cut back, 4 bases at V and 2 bases at J, with 15 bases in the middle. The CDR3 protein is CASSAGTLGNYGYTF. The CDR3 DNA reads as TGTGCCAGCAGCGCCGGGACATTAGGAAACTATGGCTACACCTTC.

The chain recombines TRBV7-9 with TRBJ2-1; D is possibly TRBD2 (6 bases). Trimming cost V 5 bases and J 8 bases, with 19 bases left between them. The CDR3 is made up of 15 amino acids. From germline, CDR1 is SEHNR and CDR2 FQNEAQ (reference sequence). The CDR3 protein is CASSPWGRLGDEQFF. The CDR3 DNA reads as TGTGCCAGCAGCCCCTGGGGGAGGTTAGGGGATGAGCAGTTCTTC.

This rearrangement joins TRBV6-5 to TRBJ2-5, with a possible D match to TRBD1 (6 bases). This CDR3 has 14 amino acids. CDR1 MNHEY and CDR2 SVGAGI come from the germline V gene. The V end was cut by 3 bases, the J end by 4 bases, with 12 bases between. The CDR3 sequence: CASSYGQTVETQYF. Here the CDR3 DNA reads TGTGCCAGCAGTTATGGACAGACCGTAGAGACCCAGTACTTC.

The chain recombines TRBV4-1 with TRBJ2-1; no clear D gene. Trimming took off 2 bases at V and 4 bases at J, with 3 bases between the two ends. The length of the CDR3 is 12 residues. Germline V gene sequence: CDR1 MGHRA, CDR2 YSYEKL. The CDR3 DNA reads as TGCGCCAGCAGCCAACATTACAATGAGCAGTTCTTC. It yields the protein CASSQHYNEQFF.

The genes are TRBV15 and TRBJ2-1, with D uncertain. The CDR3 contains 13 residues. Germline CDR1 reads LNHNV; CDR2 reads YYDKDF (reference sequence). The ends were cut back, 0 bases at V and 4 bases at J, with 4 bases in the middle. The CDR3 sequence: CATSRDRYNEQFF. The CDR3 DNA reads as TGTGCCACCAGCAGAGACAGGTACAATGAGCAGTTCTTC.

This sequence joins TRBV11-2 and TRBJ2-5; 7 bases match TRBD2. V shed 1 base and J 1 base; nucleotides not matched to a gene: 9. The germline V gene encodes CDR1 SGHAT and CDR2 FQNNGV. This CDR3 region has 17 residues. The DNA of the CDR3 is TGTGCCAGCAGCTTAGTGTCACAGCGGGGCCTCCAAGAGACCCAGTACTTC. It translates to CASSLVSQRGLQETQYF.